Reported below is one T cell receptor beta chain. Each recovered donor of Cohort 3 presented with two negative PCRs, clearance, or symptom resolution. J lost 1 base, V lost 2 bases, and 2 bases had no gene match. The length of the CDR3 is 15 residues. Germline V CDR1 and CDR2: LNHDA, SQIVND (reference sequence). Method: immunoSEQ multiplex PCR; TCRdb's copy keeps in-frame clones and lacks some. The table lists over 300,000 clones, 70% to 90% of them singletons, with 2.2% in the top ten. This entry is derived from a study of blood T cell repertoires in COVID-19. Sequencing was carried out using PBMCs or T cells enriched from blood (not recorded which). The genes are TRBV19 and TRBJ1-1; 9 bases map to TRBD1. The TCR was taken from a man aged 30-40 years who had recovered from COVID-19. The CDR3 nucleotides are TGTGCCAGTAGTATAAGGGGACAGGGGAACACTGAAGCTTTCTTT. It encodes CASSIRGQGNTEAFF.